One sample yielded the 21 T cell receptor beta chains listed below, sequenced in a study of OX40 agonist ivuxolimab in advanced cancers. The protocol was immunoSEQ multiplex PCR, while the TCRdb copy is restricted to in-frame clones and leaves out a portion. The repertoire includes some 76,000 clones, over 85% of them detected once, and roughly 6.7% sits in the top ten. The sample was CD4+ or CD8+ T cells sorted from blood, taken in a trial of the OX40 agonist ivuxolimab. The receptors here all came from an adult with an advanced solid tumor such as melanoma, head and neck, liver or kidney cancer.

The rearrangement links TRBV27 to TRBJ1-5, with a possible D match to TRBD1 (6 bases). Germline assignment: CDR1 MNHEY and CDR2 SMNVEV (reference sequence). The CDR3 consists of 14 residues. V lost 2 bases to trimming and J lost 6 bases, with 11 bases between them. CDR3 sequence (DNA): TGTGCCAGCAGTTTACGGGGGGCGAGTCAGCCCCAGCATTTT. Translated, it gives CASSLRGASQPQHF.

This clone was picked up a small number of times. The V call is TRBV11-2, the J call TRBJ1-2, with no clear D. This CDR3 is 14 amino acids long. Looked up from germline, CDR1 is SGHAT and CDR2 is FQNNGV. V lost 5 bases to trimming and J lost 6 bases, with 16 bases between them. The CDR3 DNA reads TGTGCCAGCAGCCCGCCGGGCCCGAAGAATGGCTACACCTTC. As protein: CASSPPGPKNGYTF.

The chain recombines TRBV2 with TRBJ1-3; D uncertain. Germline lookup yields CDR1 SNHLY and CDR2 FYNNEI. The CDR3 length is 12 residues. The germline V and J ends were trimmed by 11 bases and 0 bases, with 8 bases remaining between them. The CDR3 reads CASVGSGNTIYF. The DNA of the CDR3 is TGTGCCTCCGTGGGCTCTGGAAACACCATATATTTT. Based on the CDR3 plus reference TRBV2 and TRBJ1-3, the full variable domain is EPEVTQTPSHQVTQMGQEVILRCVPISNHLYFYWYRQILGQKVEFLVSFYNNEISEKSEIFDDQFSVERPDGSNFTLKIRSTKLEDSAMYFCASVGSGNTIYFGEGSWLTVV.

The rearrangement joins TRBV27 to TRBJ2-7; 8 nucleotides align to TRBD1. Per germline, CDR1 MNHEY and CDR2 SMNVEV (reference sequence). The CDR3 length is 16 residues. The V segment lost 5 bases and the J segment 4 bases; nucleotides outside the gene matches: 13. Here the CDR3 DNA reads TGTGCCAGCAGTATCTCACTCAGGGGGCGCGGGTACGAGCAGTACTTC. Protein product: CASSISLRGRGYEQYF.

V is TRBV15 and J is TRBJ2-5; a possible D gene is TRBD1 (6 bases). The CDR3 has 16 residues. Trimming pared 3 bases from V and 0 bases from J, leaving 14 bases between. Germline CDR1 LNHNV, CDR2 YYDKDF (reference sequence). The CDR3 nucleotides are TGTGCCACCAGCAGCGGACAGAGAGTATACCAAGAGACCCAGTACTTC. It yields the protein CATSSGQRVYQETQYF.

The chain is built from TRBV27 and TRBJ2-7; no clear D gene. Between the trimmed V and J ends, which lost 6 bases and 0 bases, there was a span of 9 bases. Germline CDR1 and CDR2: MNHEY and SMNVEV (reference sequence). This CDR3 comprises 13 residues. This CDR3 is CASSPGVSYEQYF. CDR3 bases: TGTGCCAGCAGCCCTGGGGTCTCCTACGAGCAGTACTTC.

The chain has TRBV29-1 and TRBJ2-2; perhaps TRBD1 as D (6 bases). Germline lookup yields CDR1 SQVTM and CDR2 ANQGSEA. V lost 6 bases and J 3 bases, leaving 8 bases between the germline ends. This CDR3 is 12 amino acids long. The CDR3 spells CSVWTDTGELFF. The CDR3, as DNA: TGCAGCGTCTGGACAGACACCGGGGAGCTGTTTTTT.

This clone was recorded only once. This chain joins TRBV9 and TRBJ2-3; perhaps D is TRBD1 or TRBD2 (5 bases each). Germline assignment: CDR1 SGDLS and CDR2 YYNGEE. The length of the CDR3 is 14 residues. Trimming shortened V by 0 bases and J by 5 bases, and 10 bases separated the two germline ends. CDR3 nucleotides: TGTGCCAGCAGCGTAGGGGACGGACAAGATACGCAGTATTTT. This sequence encodes CASSVGDGQDTQYF.

The chain has TRBV21-1 and TRBJ2-3; the DNA was not used to check the table's D call, TRBD1. TRBV21-1 is described as a pseudogene. CDR3 length equals 16 residues. DNA for the CDR3: TGTGCCAGCAGCAAAAAGGGGACAGGACGCACAGATACGCAGTATTTT. Protein product: CASSKKGTGRTDTQYF.

CDR3 sequence (DNA): TGTGCCAGCCTTTTCCGCAGGGGCAGGGGCACTGAAGCTTTCTTT. The encoded protein is CASLFRRGRGTEAFF. The V and J genes are TRBV6-1 and TRBJ1-1; a weak D match, TRBD1 (6 bases). V lost 8 bases and J lost 4, with 20 bases in between. The germline gives CDR1 MNHNS, CDR2 SASEGT. The CDR3 extends over 15 amino acids.

The CDR3 loop reads CASSTSQGYEQYF. For the CDR3, the DNA is TGTGCCAGTAGTACCTCACAGGGATACGAGCAGTACTTC. The chain recombines TRBV19 with TRBJ2-7; D might be TRBD1 (6 bases). CDR1 LNHDA and CDR2 SQIVND come from the germline V gene (reference sequence). The CDR3 has 13 amino acids. The V end lost 4 bases, the J end lost 4 bases, and 11 bases lay between the germline ends.

The genes are TRBV4-1 and TRBJ2-7; 8 nucleotides line up with TRBD1. Per germline, CDR1 MGHRA and CDR2 YSYEKL. Unmatched junction bases numbered 6, after V lost 1 base and J lost 4 bases. CDR3 size: 15 residues. The CDR3 DNA follows: TGCGCCAGCAGCCAAGTAGGACAGGGTGAATACGAGCAGTACTTC. Amino acids: CASSQVGQGEYEQYF.

The J gene is TRBJ2-7, the V gene TRBV2; 8 nucleotides line up with TRBD2. The CDR3 runs to 14 residues. V gave up 7 bases and J gave up 2 bases; unmatched junction bases: 7. Per germline, CDR1 SNHLY and CDR2 FYNNEI. This chain's CDR3 is CASKGTSGPYEQYF. The DNA for the CDR3 is TGTGCCAGCAAAGGAACTAGCGGCCCCTACGAGCAGTACTTC.

V gene TRBV11-2 combines with J gene TRBJ2-7, with 9 bases lining up with TRBD1. With V trimmed by 6 bases and J by 1 base, 10 bases remained unmatched. This CDR3 comprises 16 residues. Germline-derived CDR1 and CDR2 are SGHAT and FQNNGV. This chain's CDR3 is CASSRGAGTGSYEQYF. CDR3 coding DNA: TGTGCCAGCAGTCGGGGAGCCGGGACAGGGTCCTACGAGCAGTACTTC.

The chain is built from TRBV28 and TRBJ2-4; the D is unclear. V lost 3 bases and J 3 bases, leaving 3 bases between the germline ends. This CDR3 region has 12 residues. Germline V gives CDR1 MDHEN, CDR2 SYDVKM. The CDR3 is CASSFVKNIQYF. CDR3 DNA: TGTGCCAGCAGTTTTGTCAAAAACATTCAGTACTTC.

DNA for the CDR3: TGTGCCAGCAGCCCGACGAGCCTAACTAATGAAAAACTGTTTTTT. Residues: CASSPTSLTNEKLFF. The rearrangement joins TRBV28 to TRBJ1-4; no reliable D call. The CDR3 is 15 amino acids. Trimming stripped 6 bases from V and 1 base from J, with 12 bases between. Germline V lookup: CDR1 MDHEN, CDR2 SYDVKM.

The table lists this clone with a count of one. This sequence joins TRBV19 and TRBJ2-7, with TRBD1 matching over 11 bases. V dropped 3 bases and J dropped 3; count of bases not matched to a gene: 4. Germline CDR1 LNHDA, CDR2 SQIVND (reference sequence). CDR3 length: 15 residues. This CDR3 is CASSIAGTGGYEQYF. The CDR3 DNA follows: TGTGCCAGTAGTATCGCGGGGACAGGGGGCTACGAGCAGTACTTC.

The chain joins TRBV6-4 to TRBJ2-1; unclear D gene. The CDR3 is 13 residues long. With 2 bases removed from V and 6 bases from J, the gap between germline ends came to 8 bases. Germline V gene sequence: CDR1 MRHNA, CDR2 SNTAGT. DNA of the CDR3: TGTGCCAGCAGTGACGGGCCCTTCAATGAGCAGTTCTTC. Encoded protein: CASSDGPFNEQFF.

The chain couples TRBV10-2 to TRBJ2-7; the D gene is possibly TRBD1 (5 bases). CDR1 and CDR2 from the germline V gene are WSHSY and SAAADI. Trimming stripped 6 bases from V and 3 bases from J, with 9 bases between. CDR3 size: 12 residues. The CDR3 reads CASSPGFYEQYF. The CDR3 bases are TGCGCCAGCAGCCCAGGGTTCTACGAGCAGTACTTC.

The V gene is TRBV5-6, the J gene TRBJ1-5; D not resolved. CDR1 and CDR2 (germline): SGHDT, YYEEEE. V lost 0 bases and J lost 6, with 13 bases in between. The CDR3 totals 15 residues. CDR3 sequence: CASSLAMGWSQPQHF. CDR3 bases: TGTGCCAGCAGCTTGGCCATGGGCTGGTCTCAGCCCCAGCATTTT.

V and J are TRBV5-6 and TRBJ2-7; no clear D gene. CDR3 length: 16 residues. Germline CDR1 SGHDT, CDR2 YYEEEE. Trimming cost V 2 bases and J 0 bases, with 15 bases left between them. In nucleotides, the CDR3 is TGTGCCAGCAGCTTCCGTGTCCTTTCCCGCTCCTACGAGCAGTACTTC. Its translation is CASSFRVLSRSYEQYF.